A single sample gave rise to the 20 T cell receptor beta chains below, sequenced in a study of cytomegalovirus exposure and HLA in healthy donors. Both 60 Vbeta primers and 13 Jbeta primers went into the PCR. This table comes from immunoSEQ multiplex PCR, and its TCRdb copy is limited to in-frame clones, with some not included. The sample table includes roughly 60,000 clones. Sequenced input: PBMCs. The receptor set was obtained from a young woman in good health and CMV-seronegative.

The rearrangement uses TRBV9 and TRBJ2-1; 11 bases are shared with TRBD2. This CDR3 comprises 16 residues. Germline CDR1 is SGDLS and CDR2 is YYNGEE. V was pared by 3 bases and J by 9 bases, with 11 bases of the junction left unmatched. The CDR3 reads CASSGPLLAGVSEQFF. The CDR3 nucleotides read TGTGCCAGCAGCGGCCCTTTACTAGCGGGAGTTTCTGAGCAGTTCTTC.

CDR3 region: CASSQDFGNTEAFF. CDR3 nucleotides: TGCGCCAGCAGCCAAGATTTCGGGAACACTGAAGCTTTCTTT. The V gene is TRBV4-1, the J gene TRBJ1-1; no firm D call. The CDR3 loop spans 14 amino acids. CDR1 is MGHRA and CDR2 is YSYEKL in the germline V gene. Trimming removed 0 bases from V and 1 base from J, with 6 bases in between.

The V gene is TRBV28, the J gene TRBJ1-1, with 9 positions matching TRBD1. Trimming removed 6 bases from V and 4 bases from J; junction bases left unmatched: 9. Looked up from germline, CDR1 is MDHEN and CDR2 is SYDVKM. This CDR3 spans 15 amino acids. The CDR3 sequence: CASRSNRGPGTEAFF. CDR3 bases: TGTGCCAGCAGGTCAAACAGGGGGCCTGGCACTGAAGCTTTCTTT. Full variable domain (outside the CDR3, taken from reference TRBV28 and TRBJ1-1): DVKVTQSSRYLVKRTGEKVFLECVQDMDHENMFWYRQDPGLGLRLIYFSYDVKMKEKGDIPEGYSVSREKKERFSLILESASTNQTSMYLCASRSNRGPGTEAFFGQGTRLTVV.

The genes are TRBV9 and TRBJ2-3; 7 positions agree with TRBD2. The V and J ends lost 0 bases and 1 base, in that order; junction bases with no gene match: 2. Germline assignment: CDR1 SGDLS and CDR2 YYNGEE. There are 15 residues in the CDR3. The DNA for the CDR3 is TGTGCCAGCAGCGTAGGGGGACTACGCACAGATACGCAGTATTTT. Its protein product is CASSVGGLRTDTQYF.

The chain combines TRBV25-1 with TRBJ1-4; D not resolved. Germline lookup yields CDR1 MGHDK and CDR2 SYGVNS. The CDR3 has 14 residues. With 6 bases removed from V and 3 bases from J, the gap between germline ends came to 11 bases. The CDR3 DNA reads as TGTGCCAGCAGGGCGGGTGGATCTAATGAAAAACTGTTTTTT. As protein: CASRAGGSNEKLFF. The full variable domain, with the rest looked up from reference TRBV25-1 and TRBJ1-4, is EADIYQTPRYLVIGTGKKITLECSQTMGHDKMYWYQQDPGMELHLIHYSYGVNSTEKGDLSSESTVSRIRTEHFPLTLESARPSHTSQYLCASRAGGSNEKLFFGSGTQLSVL.

The rearrangement joins TRBV2 to TRBJ1-2, with a tentative D call TRBD1 (6 bases). This CDR3 is 12 amino acids long. The germline V and J ends were trimmed by 5 bases and 3 bases, with 7 bases remaining between them. Germline loops: CDR1 SNHLY, CDR2 FYNNEI. In nucleotides, the CDR3 is TGTGCCAGCAGTAACAGGGACTATGGCTACACCTTC. Amino acids: CASSNRDYGYTF.

The gene calls are TRBV6-5 and TRBJ1-2; possible D gene TRBD1, 6 bases. CDR3 length: 15 residues. V was trimmed by 1 base and J by 1 base, leaving 10 bases between them. Germline assignment: CDR1 MNHEY and CDR2 SVGAGI. CDR3 sequence: CASSYLPQGNYGYTF. The CDR3 DNA reads TGTGCCAGCAGTTACTTACCACAGGGTAACTATGGCTACACCTTC.

V is TRBV6-4 and J is TRBJ2-1; 12 nucleotides agree with TRBD2. Germline V gene sequence: CDR1 MRHNA, CDR2 SNTAGT. With 10 bases clipped from V and 7 bases from J, the junction kept 11 bases outside the gene matches. This CDR3 comprises 15 residues. The CDR3 sequence: CATSDSTSGGNEQFF. The CDR3 DNA is TGTGCCACCTCAGACTCGACTAGCGGGGGTAATGAGCAGTTCTTC.

The genes are TRBV27 and TRBJ1-1; D not resolved. The V gene lost 8 bases and the J gene lost 1 base, with 11 bases spanning the gap. In germline, CDR1 is MNHEY, CDR2 SMNVEV (reference sequence). CDR3 length: 13 amino acids. The CDR3 protein is CASFKSSNTEAFF. The CDR3, as DNA: TGTGCCAGCTTTAAGAGCTCGAACACTGAAGCTTTCTTT.

This chain joins TRBV6-6 and TRBJ2-7; 12 positions match TRBD2. The CDR3 length is 14 residues. Germline trimming cut 0 bases from V and 6 bases from J; bases unmatched to any gene: 0. Germline V gene lookup returns CDR1 MNHNY and CDR2 SVGAGI (reference sequence). CDR3 DNA sequence: TGTGCCAGCAGTTACTCGACTAGCGGGAGCGAGCAGTACTTC. It translates to CASSYSTSGSEQYF.

This sequence joins TRBV5-1 and TRBJ2-5, with D unclear. Germline values: CDR1 SGHRS, CDR2 YFSETQ. This CDR3 is built from 13 residues. V was pared by 0 bases and J by 1 base, with 4 bases between. The CDR3 DNA sequence: TGCGCCAGCAGCTTGGGGCCCCAAGAGACCCAGTACTTC. Protein sequence: CASSLGPQETQYF.

The chain employs TRBV5-1 and TRBJ1-1, with D unresolved. Trimming left V 0 bases short and J 1 base short, with 7 bases between. Germline loops: CDR1 SGHRS, CDR2 YFSETQ. The CDR3 loop spans 14 amino acids. CDR3 in DNA: TGCGCCAGCAGCTTGGCGCGTCAGAACACTGAAGCTTTCTTT. Its protein is CASSLARQNTEAFF.

This chain connects TRBV10-3 to TRBJ1-1; maybe TRBD1 (5 bases). The CDR3 loop spans 14 amino acids. Germline assignment: CDR1 ENHRY and CDR2 SYGVKD. With 3 bases removed from V and 6 bases from J, the gap between germline ends came to 14 bases. The CDR3 loop is CAISEQVGLAEAFF. Here the CDR3 DNA reads TGTGCCATCAGTGAACAGGTGGGGCTTGCTGAAGCTTTCTTT.

The CDR3 DNA follows: TGTGCCAGCAGGCCAGGGACAGGGGATCCCTACGAGCAGTACTTC. Translating it yields CASRPGTGDPYEQYF. This chain joins TRBV6-5 and TRBJ2-7, with 10 bases that match TRBD1. Per germline, CDR1 MNHEY and CDR2 SVGAGI. The V segment lost 6 bases and the J segment 2 bases; nucleotides outside the gene matches: 7. This CDR3 comprises 15 residues.

The rearrangement joins TRBV4-1 to TRBJ2-5; tentative D call: TRBD1 (6 bases). The length of the CDR3 is 14 residues. Per the germline V gene, CDR1 is MGHRA and CDR2 is YSYEKL. The V end was cut by 0 bases, the J end by 5 bases, with 10 bases between. CDR3 DNA: TGCGCCAGCAGCCAAGAAGGCCAGGGGGAGACCCAGTACTTC. Translated: CASSQEGQGETQYF.

The V and J genes are TRBV6-1 and TRBJ2-5; 12 positions agree with TRBD1. The CDR3 covers 15 residues. Germline CDR1 and CDR2: MNHNS and SASEGT. The J segment lost 4 bases and the V segment lost 5 bases, leaving 5 bases of the junction unmatched. The CDR3 here is CASSFRDRGRETQYF. CDR3 sequence (DNA): TGTGCCAGCAGTTTCCGGGACAGGGGGCGAGAGACCCAGTACTTC.

The gene calls are TRBV4-1 and TRBJ1-1, with D maybe TRBD1 (6 bases). CDR1 and CDR2 from the germline V gene are MGHRA and YSYEKL. The CDR3 runs 15 residues. V was cut by 3 bases and J by 0 bases, with 11 bases left in between. Here the CDR3 reads CASSHADRMNTEAFF. In nucleotides, the CDR3 is TGCGCCAGCAGCCATGCCGACAGGATGAACACTGAAGCTTTCTTT.

This chain links TRBV7-2 with TRBJ1-4; TRBD1 is a possible D gene (5 bases). The V and J ends lost 6 bases and 3 bases respectively, with 14 bases between them. The CDR3 is 15 amino acids. The germline V gene has CDR1 SGHTA and CDR2 FQGNSA. CDR3 sequence reads: CASSLFRVANEKLFF. CDR3 in DNA: TGTGCCAGCAGTTTGTTCAGGGTTGCTAATGAAAAACTGTTTTTT.

The gene calls are TRBV2 and TRBJ1-2; the D is unclear. Trimming took 5 bases from V and 2 from J, leaving 9 bases between them. The germline gives CDR1 SNHLY, CDR2 FYNNEI. CDR3 size: 13 residues. The CDR3 region has the DNA TGTGCCAGCAGTCGTGACTCAAACTATGGCTACACCTTC. Amino acids: CASSRDSNYGYTF. Looking up the rest from reference TRBV2 and TRBJ1-2 gives the full variable domain: EPEVTQTPSHQVTQMGQEVILRCVPISNHLYFYWYRQILGQKVEFLVSFYNNEISEKSEIFDDQFSVERPDGSNFTLKIRSTKLEDSAMYFCASSRDSNYGYTFGSGTRLTVV.

The chain employs TRBV6-5 and TRBJ1-2; 9 bases agree with TRBD1. Trimming removed 2 bases from V and 5 bases from J; junction bases left unmatched: 6. The CDR3 totals 15 residues. CDR1 is MNHEY and CDR2 is SVGAGI in the germline V gene. The DNA for the CDR3 is TGTGCCAGCAGTTACCAGGGGGACAGGGATTATGGCTACACCTTC. Protein sequence: CASSYQGDRDYGYTF.